The entry that follows covers one TCR beta chain sequence. Its antigen remains unknown. Compared with germline, one end of the junction differs, possibly owing to a read error. Germline V gene data show CDR1 as SQVTM and CDR2 as ANQGSEA. CDR3 size: 17 residues. The TCR beta CDR3 region was amplified by multiplex PCR employing 32 V and 13 J primers. MiXCR, run by TCRdb on the multiplex PCR reads, gives a single entry per CDR3 protein. This sample has about 4,700 distinct CDR3 sequences, with about 20% found just once. The sample originates from a study of immune heterogeneity within non-small cell lung tumors. Study-level findings and limits: Within each patient, tumor sites shared identical dominant CDR3 beta clonotypes and also held site-unique high-frequency clones.

Template material for each sample was 500 to 600 ng of bulk tumor genomic DNA. Several widely spaced biopsies per primary tumor were taken during surgery. The cohort was untreated, with newly diagnosed non-small cell lung cancer undergoing curative surgery. Material for sequencing was lung tumor tissue. The chain carries TRBV29-1 and TRBJ2-3; the match to TRBD2 covers 7 bases. The source of this sequence is a man aged 55 to 70 with non-small cell lung cancer. CDR3: CSVRMTSRHKNPDTRYF. The CDR3 coding sequence is TGCAGCGTACGCATGACTAGCCGCCATAAAAACCCAGATACGCGGTATTTT.